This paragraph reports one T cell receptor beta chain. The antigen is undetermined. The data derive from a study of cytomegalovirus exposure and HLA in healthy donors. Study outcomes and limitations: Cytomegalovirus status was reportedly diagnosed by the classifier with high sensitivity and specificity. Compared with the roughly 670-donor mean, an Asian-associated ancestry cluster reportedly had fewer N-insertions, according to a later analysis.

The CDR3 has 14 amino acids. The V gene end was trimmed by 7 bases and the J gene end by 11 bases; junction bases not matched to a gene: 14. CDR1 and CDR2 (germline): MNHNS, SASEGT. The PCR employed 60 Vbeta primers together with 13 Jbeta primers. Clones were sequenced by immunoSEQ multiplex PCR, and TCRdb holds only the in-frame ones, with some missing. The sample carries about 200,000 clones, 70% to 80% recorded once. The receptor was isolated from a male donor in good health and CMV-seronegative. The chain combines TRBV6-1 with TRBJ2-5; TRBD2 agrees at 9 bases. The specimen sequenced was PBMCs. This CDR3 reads CASNPSSGGHQQYF. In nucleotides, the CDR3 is TGTGCCAGCAACCCTAGTAGCGGGGGCCATCAGCAGTACTTC.